Following are 4 T cell receptor beta chains from one sample sequenced in a study of monozygotic twins with inflammatory bowel disease. TCRdb reprocessed the 5' RACE reads and reports one entry per CDR3 protein, with no DNA. This repertoire includes hundreds of thousands of distinct CDR3 sequences. The sequencing sample was made of blood. Every receptor here comes from a human donor with ulcerative colitis or Crohn's disease, or a healthy co-twin of an affected twin (not recorded which).

V is TRBV24-1 and J is TRBJ2-5; TCRdb picks TRBD1, but there is no DNA to check that call. The CDR3 consists of 17 residues. The germline V gene has CDR1 KGHDR and CDR2 SFDVKD. CDR3 region: CATSDLGVGQGGETQYF.

The chain links TRBV7-2 to TRBJ2-7; TCRdb selects TRBD1, and the lack of DNA leaves this call unchecked. CDR1 is SGHTA and CDR2 is FQGNSA in the germline V gene. The CDR3 runs to 16 residues. This chain's CDR3 is CASSLGGTGSSYEQYF.

The chain uses TRBV6-1 and TRBJ2-5; the TCRdb D gene call, TRBD2, has no DNA to confirm it. Looked up from germline, CDR1 is MNHNS and CDR2 is SASEGT. The length of the CDR3 is 14 residues. The CDR3 sequence is CASSPLRGEETQYF.

The chain links TRBV5-1 to TRBJ2-3; TCRdb gives TRBD1 as the D gene, but with no DNA this cannot be confirmed. This CDR3 spans 15 amino acids. Germline V gives CDR1 SGHRS, CDR2 YFSETQ. CDR3 loop: CASRVSGGAGDTQYF.